These T cell receptor beta chains were read from a single sample in a study of blood T cell repertoires in COVID-19. TCRdb's copy holds only in-frame clones and misses some; the assay was immunoSEQ multiplex PCR. This repertoire shows about 62,000 clones, 80% to 90% found once; its top ten account for more than 15%. Sequencing was performed on peripheral blood. These receptors were obtained from a woman aged 55-70 years with COVID-19, enrolled during active disease. CDR3s include the opening cysteine and the closing phenylalanine or tryptophan. The order of the fields is clone size, V gene, D gene, J gene, CDR3 protein. A D gene is named only where the DNA matches it firmly. Some rows mark clone size as missing; the rest say once, few, many or name a class of expanded clone.

NA,TRBV29-1,TRBD2,TRBJ2-7,CSVRTSGRAFHEQYF
NA,TRBV11-2,NA,TRBJ2-7,CASSFLLNPGYEQYF
NA,TRBV21-1,NA,TRBJ2-7,CASSPRGAIYYEQYF
few,TRBV30,NA,TRBJ1-3,CAWSPTGSGNTIYF
once,TRBV20-1,TRBD2,TRBJ2-7,CSASKTLAGGREQYF
few,TRBV6-4,TRBD1,TRBJ1-2,CASSDGTGVGYGYTF
NA,TRBV5-1,NA,TRBJ2-7,CASSLVAGQAREQYF
NA,TRBV10-3,NA,TRBJ2-5,CAISSGEQETQYF
few,TRBV14,NA,TRBJ2-1,CASSQELARQFF
NA,TRBV6-2/TRBV6-3,NA,TRBJ1-5,CASSRGGSNQPQHF
NA,TRBV18,NA,TRBJ1-4,CASSASSNEKLFF
NA,TRBV7-9,TRBD1,TRBJ2-7,CASSLEGGQFDEQYF
NA,TRBV18,TRBD2,TRBJ2-3,CASSSRLAGGTDTQYF
NA,TRBV28,NA,TRBJ1-2,CASSPLTEHYGYTF
NA,TRBV5-1,NA,TRBJ1-5,CASSLDGGKQPQHF
NA,TRBV19,TRBD1,TRBJ2-1,CASSRDRGAYNEQFF